This is a list of T cell receptor beta chains from one sample in a study of T cell responses to AZD1222 COVID-19 vaccine. Assay: immunoSEQ multiplex PCR; the TCRdb copy retains only in-frame clones and omits some. The table lists around 70,000 clones, 86% of them singletons. This specimen was peripheral blood, taken on day 0 of AZD1222 vaccination. The source is an adult in good health. Each CDR3 is given with its conserved first and last residue. A D gene is named only where the DNA matches it firmly. Expanded clones are given a class, and other clones once, few, many or no size at all.

CDR3aa	CDR3nt	v_gene	j_gene	d_gene	abundance
CASSLGGTEFSPLHF	TGTGCCAGCAGCTTAGGGGGGACGGAATTTTCACCCCTCCACTTT	TRBV13	TRBJ1-6	NA	NA
CASSLLAGPGDEQFF	TGTGCCAGCAGCTTACTCGCGGGCCCCGGTGATGAGCAGTTCTTC	TRBV11-2	TRBJ2-1	NA	few
CASSRVSGTRGSSYNSPLHF	TGTGCCAGCAGTCGGGTCTCCGGGACAAGGGGGAGCTCCTATAATTCACCCCTCCACTTT	TRBV6-6	TRBJ1-6	NA	NA
CASRPSQWEKLFF	TGTGCCAGCAGGCCCTCGCAGTGGGAAAAACTGTTTTTT	TRBV28	TRBJ1-4	NA	NA
CASSFVQGSDSPLHF	TGTGCCAGCAGCTTCGTACAGGGAAGCGATTCACCCCTCCACTTT	TRBV7-9	TRBJ1-6	NA	NA
CASSEIVSSTDTQYF	TGTGCCAGCAGTGAAATTGTCAGCAGCACAGATACGCAGTATTTT	TRBV2	TRBJ2-3	NA	NA
CASSLGQGGSKKLFF	TGCGCCAGCAGCTTGGGGCAGGGTGGATCGAAAAAACTGTTTTTT	TRBV5-1	TRBJ1-4	NA	NA
CASRRGLGNHEQYF	TGTGCCAGCAGACGGGGACTGGGAAACCACGAGCAGTACTTC	TRBV2	TRBJ2-7	NA	few
CASSLTGTGNTGELFF	TGTGCCAGCAGTTTGACCGGGACAGGGAACACCGGGGAGCTGTTTTTT	TRBV7-9	TRBJ2-2	TRBD1	NA
CASSQGTGVNQPQHF	TGCGCCAGCAGCCAAGGGACAGGGGTAAATCAGCCCCAGCATTTT	TRBV4-3	TRBJ1-5	TRBD1	NA
CASSVGSGGAETQYF	TGTGCCAGCAGCGTAGGTAGCGGGGGGGCAGAGACCCAGTACTTC	TRBV9	TRBJ2-5	TRBD2	NA
CASSHSTDTQYF	TGTGCCAGCAGTCACAGCACAGATACGCAGTATTTT	TRBV12-3/TRBV12-4	TRBJ2-3	NA	few
CASRKSRGPDEQFF	TGTGCCAGCAGGAAATCGAGGGGGCCCGATGAGCAGTTCTTC	TRBV28	TRBJ2-1	TRBD1	NA
CASSPRTGNYGYTF	TGTGCCAGCAGTCCGAGGACAGGGAACTATGGCTACACCTTC	TRBV27	TRBJ1-2	TRBD1	NA
CASRAGSSNQPQHF	TGTGCCAGCAGAGCAGGGTCCAGCAATCAGCCCCAGCATTTT	TRBV2	TRBJ1-5	NA	few
CASSFRRPGQPQHF	TGTGCCAGCAGTTTTAGACGGCCAGGGCAGCCCCAGCATTTT	TRBV6-2/TRBV6-3	TRBJ1-5	NA	once
CASSSYRAGNTIYF	TGTGCCAGCAGCTCCTACAGGGCCGGAAACACCATATATTTT	TRBV9	TRBJ1-3	NA	NA
CASSLESGREEKLFF	TGCGCCAGCAGCTTGGAATCAGGGAGGGAAGAAAAACTGTTTTTT	TRBV5-1	TRBJ1-4	NA	NA
CASSLRGLDTEAFF	TGTGCCAGCAGCTTACGGGGGCTGGACACTGAAGCTTTCTTT	TRBV7-2	TRBJ1-1	NA	NA
CASSQVTGADTQYF	TGTGCCAGTAGTCAGGTGACCGGGGCAGATACGCAGTATTTT	TRBV19	TRBJ2-3	NA	NA
CASSLGKNTEAFF	TGTGCCAGCAGTTTAGGGAAGAACACTGAAGCTTTCTTT	TRBV12-3/TRBV12-4	TRBJ1-1	NA	NA
CASRRDESSYNEQFF	TGTGCCAGCAGACGGGACGAAAGCTCCTACAATGAGCAGTTCTTC	TRBV6-5	TRBJ2-1	NA	NA
CASSLLGGGETQYF	TGTGCCAGCAGTTTACTCGGGGGGGGAGAGACCCAGTACTTC	TRBV28	TRBJ2-5	TRBD2	NA
CASSDGGASTDTQYF	TGTGCCAGCAGTGACGGGGGGGCTAGCACAGATACGCAGTATTTT	TRBV6-4	TRBJ2-3	NA	few
CASNLRGIDTQYF	TGTGCCAGCAACTTACGGGGCATCGATACGCAGTATTTT	TRBV11-2	TRBJ2-3	NA	NA
CASSVEPQRGGVKNEQFF	TGTGCCAGCAGCGTAGAACCCCAGCGGGGGGGCGTCAAGAATGAGCAGTTCTTC	TRBV9	TRBJ2-1	TRBD2	NA
CATSDRHRGSQETQYF	TGTGCCACCAGTGATCGACACAGGGGCTCCCAAGAGACCCAGTACTTC	TRBV24-1	TRBJ2-5	TRBD1	NA
CASSLSWDAKNIQYF	TGTGCCAGCAGTTTGTCATGGGACGCCAAAAACATTCAGTACTTC	TRBV28	TRBJ2-4	NA	NA
CASSFTGPGELFF	TGTGCCAGCAGCTTCACGGGGCCCGGGGAGCTGTTTTTT	TRBV7-9	TRBJ2-2	NA	NA
CASSLTMPGQVNSPLHF	TGTGCCAGCTCACTTACGATGCCGGGACAGGTTAATTCACCCCTCCACTTT	TRBV18	TRBJ1-6	TRBD1	NA
CASTLWGFGQPQHF	TGTGCCAGCACCCTATGGGGCTTCGGGCAGCCCCAGCATTTT	TRBV6-5	TRBJ1-5	NA	NA
CASSYPRTGQDEKLFF	TGTGCCAGCAGTTACCCGAGGACAGGGCAGGATGAAAAACTGTTTTTT	TRBV6-5	TRBJ1-4	TRBD1	NA
CASSRDRDINSPLHF	TGCGCCAGCAGCCGCGACAGGGACATTAATTCACCCCTCCACTTT	TRBV5-1	TRBJ1-6	TRBD1	NA
CASSSPGTGDYGYTF	TGTGCCAGCAGTTCCCCCGGGACAGGGGACTATGGCTACACCTTC	TRBV28	TRBJ1-2	TRBD1	NA
CASSLWRGPREQETQYF	TGTGCCAGCAGCTTGTGGCGGGGGCCTAGGGAGCAAGAGACCCAGTACTTC	TRBV7-3	TRBJ2-5	NA	few
CASSLSDIASGNTIYF	TGCGCCAGCAGCTTGTCCGACATCGCCTCTGGAAACACCATATATTTT	TRBV5-1	TRBJ1-3	NA	NA
CASSKTENTEAFF	TGTGCCAGCAGCAAAACAGAGAACACTGAAGCTTTCTTT	TRBV5-5	TRBJ1-1	NA	once
CSAHIQETQYF	TGCAGTGCCCACATACAAGAGACCCAGTACTTC	TRBV20-1	TRBJ2-5	NA	NA
CASTTGLGSGELFF	TGTGCCAGTACGACGGGACTAGGGTCCGGGGAGCTGTTTTTT	TRBV19	TRBJ2-2	TRBD2	NA
CASSTGGTHLNTEAFF	TGCGCCAGCAGCACGGGAGGGACTCACTTGAACACTGAAGCTTTCTTT	TRBV5-1	TRBJ1-1	NA	once
CASSLSEGGVHEQYF	TGTGCCAGCAGTTTATCCGAAGGGGGGGTTCACGAGCAGTACTTC	TRBV27	TRBJ2-7	NA	few
CASSLNPPGPGLNEQFF	TGTGCCAGCAGCTTAAACCCCCCCGGCCCAGGCCTGAATGAGCAGTTCTTC	TRBV7-3	TRBJ2-1	NA	NA
CAWSLRTGGAYTF	TGTGCCTGGAGTTTAAGGACAGGGGGCGCCTACACCTTC	TRBV30	TRBJ1-2	TRBD1	NA
CASSYIRGAETQYF	TGTGCCAGCAGTTACATTAGGGGTGCGGAGACCCAGTACTTC	TRBV6-5	TRBJ2-5	NA	NA
CASSQGPQRRETQYF	TGTGCCAGCAGCCAAGGTCCCCAGCGCAGGGAGACCCAGTACTTC	TRBV14	TRBJ2-5	NA	NA
CASSVGPDHNEQFF	TGTGCCAGCAGCGTAGGGCCCGACCACAATGAGCAGTTCTTC	TRBV9	TRBJ2-1	NA	NA
CASSLASRRSSYNEQFF	TGTGCCAGCAGCTTGGCCTCGCGGAGAAGCTCCTACAATGAGCAGTTCTTC	TRBV5-4	TRBJ2-1	NA	NA
CASSLTGQGRYF	TGTGCCAGCAGCTTGACGGGACAGGGTCGTTACTTC	TRBV5-8	TRBJ2-7	TRBD1	NA
CAALGGGQETQYF	TGTGCCGCCCTAGGGGGGGGACAAGAGACCCAGTACTTC	TRBV28	TRBJ2-5	NA	NA
CASSSLGLAASSGANVLTF	TGTGCCAGTAGTAGCCTGGGGCTAGCGGCGAGCTCTGGGGCCAACGTCCTGACTTTC	TRBV19	TRBJ2-6	TRBD2	NA
CASSDRDDGYTF	TGTGCCAGTTCGGACAGGGATGATGGCTACACCTTC	TRBV19	TRBJ1-2	TRBD1	NA
CASSLGGNTEAFF	TGTGCCAGCAGCTTAGGGGGGAACACTGAAGCTTTCTTT	TRBV11-2	TRBJ1-1	NA	NA
CSAAGQGDPFF	TGCAGTGCTGCGGGACAGGGTGATCCTTTCTTT	TRBV20-1	TRBJ1-1	TRBD1	NA
CASSEPGRAPSYEQYF	TGTGCCAGCAGTGAACCAGGCAGGGCCCCCTCCTACGAGCAGTACTTC	TRBV6-1	TRBJ2-7	NA	NA
CASSELGTGANQPQHF	TGTGCCAGCAGTGAACTTGGGACAGGGGCCAATCAGCCCCAGCATTTT	TRBV2	TRBJ1-5	TRBD1	NA
CASSLDRADYGYTF	TGTGCCAGCAGTTTAGACAGGGCTGACTATGGCTACACCTTC	TRBV27	TRBJ1-2	TRBD1	NA
CSASGHDVEQFF	TGCAGTGCTAGTGGCCATGACGTTGAGCAGTTCTTC	TRBV20-1	TRBJ2-1	NA	NA
CASSQDRGRKLFF	TGTGCCAGCAGCCAAGACCGGGGGCGAAAACTGTTTTTT	TRBV14	TRBJ1-4	NA	NA
CSATDTRGRAEAFF	TGCAGTGCTACTGACACCCGGGGGAGGGCTGAAGCTTTCTTT	TRBV20-1	TRBJ1-1	NA	NA
CATRQNYNSPLHF	TGTGCCACCCGCCAGAACTATAATTCACCCCTCCACTTT	TRBV14	TRBJ1-6	NA	NA